This is a list of T cell receptor beta chains from one sample in a study of tumor-infiltrating lymphocytes in oesophageal squamous cell carcinoma. TCRdb redid the calling of the PCR reads with MiXCR, one entry per CDR3 protein. The sample yields fewer than 15,000 distinct CDR3 sequences, less than 65% seen once. Sample: esophageal tumor tissue. All receptors derive from a male donor with esophageal squamous cell carcinoma. Both conserved end residues are part of each CDR3. The D gene is left open where the match is weak. Expanded clones are given a class, and other clones once, few, many or no size at all.

clone_size: .; v_call: TRBV7-2; d_call: .; j_call: TRBJ2-5; cdr3_nt: TGTGCCAGCAGCAAACAGGGAGCCGGATGGGCCCAGTACTTC; cdr3_aa: CASSKQGAGWAQYF
clone_size: .; v_call: TRBV7-9; d_call: .; j_call: TRBJ1-3; cdr3_nt: TGTGCCAGCAGCCTATTGGGGGACTTCGCAAATTTT; cdr3_aa: CASSLLGDFANF
clone_size: .; v_call: TRBV7-6; d_call: .; j_call: TRBJ2-3; cdr3_nt: TGTGCCAGCAGCTTAGACAGGCGGGATGGCCGCACAGATACGCAGTATTTT; cdr3_aa: CASSLDRRDGRTDTQYF
clone_size: few; v_call: TRBV7-8; d_call: .; j_call: TRBJ2-7; cdr3_nt: TGTGCCAGCAGCTTATCTAGGACCTACGAGCAGTACTTC; cdr3_aa: CASSLSRTYEQYF
clone_size: .; v_call: TRBV20-1; d_call: TRBD1; j_call: TRBJ1-6; cdr3_nt: TGCAGTGCTCCCATCCGGGACAGTCATAATTCACCCCTCCACTTT; cdr3_aa: CSAPIRDSHNSPLHF
clone_size: .; v_call: TRBV7-2; d_call: TRBD2; j_call: TRBJ2-7; cdr3_nt: TGTGCCAGCAGCTTAGCTGGGACTAGCGGGTACGAGCAGTACTTC; cdr3_aa: CASSLAGTSGYEQYF
clone_size: .; v_call: TRBV6-2/TRBV6-3; d_call: TRBD2; j_call: TRBJ2-1; cdr3_nt: TGTGCCAGCAGTTACACTAGCGGGGGCAATGAGCAGTTCTTC; cdr3_aa: CASSYTSGGNEQFF
clone_size: .; v_call: TRBV11-3; d_call: .; j_call: TRBJ2-1; cdr3_nt: TGTGCCAGCAGCTTTAGCGGAACTGAGCAGTTCTTC; cdr3_aa: CASSFSGTEQFF
clone_size: .; v_call: TRBV2; d_call: TRBD2; j_call: TRBJ2-1; cdr3_nt: TGTGCCAGCAGTGCTAGCGGCTCCTACAATGAGCAGTTCTTC; cdr3_aa: CASSASGSYNEQFF
clone_size: few; v_call: TRBV7-6; d_call: .; j_call: TRBJ1-6; cdr3_nt: TGTGCCAGCAGCGTACCAGGGACACCCTCCTACGAGCAGTACTTT; cdr3_aa: CASSVPGTPSYEQYF
clone_size: .; v_call: TRBV7-6; d_call: .; j_call: TRBJ2-6; cdr3_nt: TGTGCCAGCAGCCCCCAGGAGGCCAACGTCCTGACTTTC; cdr3_aa: CASSPQEANVLTF
clone_size: .; v_call: TRBV6-1; d_call: TRBD2; j_call: TRBJ2-5; cdr3_nt: TGTGCCAGCAGTGGCCGGATCAGGCCGGGACTAGCGGTGGGGGTGCACCAAGAGACCCAGTACTTC; cdr3_aa: CASSGRIRPGLAVGVHQETQYF
clone_size: once; v_call: TRBV7-2; d_call: TRBD2; j_call: TRBJ2-3; cdr3_nt: TGTGCCAGCAGCTTTAGCGGGGATTTCCCCGGGGGATATTTT; cdr3_aa: CASSFSGDFPGGYF
clone_size: .; v_call: TRBV19; d_call: .; j_call: TRBJ2-5; cdr3_nt: TGTGCCAGTAGTATGGCGGAGACCCAGTACTTC; cdr3_aa: CASSMAETQYF
clone_size: .; v_call: TRBV6-6; d_call: TRBD2; j_call: TRBJ2-1; cdr3_nt: TGTGCCAGCAGTGCCGCTAGCGGGGCCTACAATGAGCAGTTCTTC; cdr3_aa: CASSAASGAYNEQFF
clone_size: .; v_call: TRBV20-1; d_call: TRBD1; j_call: TRBJ2-5; cdr3_nt: TGCAGTGCTGTGGACAGGGGAGAGACCCAGTACTTC; cdr3_aa: CSAVDRGETQYF
clone_size: many; v_call: TRBV7-3; d_call: .; j_call: TRBJ2-3; cdr3_nt: TGTGCCAGCAGCTTAGGAGCTAGCACAGATACGCAGTATTTT; cdr3_aa: CASSLGASTDTQYF
clone_size: .; v_call: TRBV7-3; d_call: TRBD2; j_call: TRBJ2-3; cdr3_nt: TGTGCCAGCAGCTTGGGACTATCCGCAGATACGCAGTATTTT; cdr3_aa: CASSLGLSADTQYF
clone_size: few; v_call: TRBV18; d_call: TRBD1; j_call: TRBJ2-7; cdr3_nt: TGTGCCAGCTCACCCGGGACAGAATACGAGCAGTACTTC; cdr3_aa: CASSPGTEYEQYF
clone_size: .; v_call: TRBV7-2; d_call: TRBD1; j_call: TRBJ1-1; cdr3_nt: TGTGCCAGCAGCCATAGGGGACAGAGGGATACTGAAGCTTTCTTT; cdr3_aa: CASSHRGQRDTEAFF
clone_size: few; v_call: TRBV7-2; d_call: TRBD2; j_call: TRBJ2-7; cdr3_nt: TGTGCCAGCAGCTTAGGGCTAGCGGGAGGGTTGGACGAGCAGTACTTC; cdr3_aa: CASSLGLAGGLDEQYF
clone_size: few; v_call: TRBV27; d_call: TRBD2; j_call: TRBJ2-1; cdr3_nt: TGTGCCAGCAGTTTAAAGGGACTAGTCTACAATGAGCAGTTCTTC; cdr3_aa: CASSLKGLVYNEQFF
clone_size: medium-sized; v_call: TRBV9; d_call: TRBD2; j_call: TRBJ2-1; cdr3_nt: TGTGCCAGCAGCGTACCTCCGGGGGGAGGAGATGAGCAGTTCTTC; cdr3_aa: CASSVPPGGGDEQFF
clone_size: medium-sized; v_call: TRBV28; d_call: .; j_call: TRBJ2-7; cdr3_nt: TGTGCCAGCAGTTTAGAAGTGCCTTCACCCCTCCACTTC; cdr3_aa: CASSLEVPSPLHF
clone_size: .; v_call: TRBV6-8; d_call: .; j_call: TRBJ1-1; cdr3_nt: TGTGCCACCCGGGGGTCGCCCTCCGAGCAGTACTTT; cdr3_aa: CATRGSPSEQYF
clone_size: many; v_call: TRBV7-2; d_call: TRBD2; j_call: TRBJ2-5; cdr3_nt: TGTGCCAGCAGAATAGCGGGGGGGGGAGAGACCCAGTACTTC; cdr3_aa: CASRIAGGGETQYF
clone_size: few; v_call: TRBV7-9; d_call: TRBD1; j_call: TRBJ2-5; cdr3_nt: TGTGCCAGCAGCTTGCGGAGACAGGGAGAGACCCAGTACTTC; cdr3_aa: CASSLRRQGETQYF
clone_size: .; v_call: TRBV11-1; d_call: .; j_call: TRBJ2-7; cdr3_nt: TGTGCCAGCAGCTTAGGGGCAGGGTCCGTGTTGAATGAGCAGTACTTC; cdr3_aa: CASSLGAGSVLNEQYF
clone_size: medium-sized; v_call: TRBV12-3/TRBV12-4; d_call: TRBD2; j_call: TRBJ2-6; cdr3_nt: TGTGCCAGCAGTTTCGGGAGGGCTGGGGCCAACGTCCTGACTTTC; cdr3_aa: CASSFGRAGANVLTF
clone_size: .; v_call: TRBV7-8; d_call: .; j_call: TRBJ2-3; cdr3_nt: TGTGCCAGCAGCTTGGAGACTAGTTTT; cdr3_aa: CASSLETSF
clone_size: .; v_call: TRBV7-6; d_call: .; j_call: TRBJ2-7; cdr3_nt: TGTGCCAGCACCTCGGAAGGGGGATTCGAGCAGTACTTC; cdr3_aa: CASTSEGGFEQYF
clone_size: .; v_call: TRBV7-8; d_call: .; j_call: TRBJ2-5; cdr3_nt: TGTGCCAGCAGCTTAATCGGGGGCAGGCCCCAAGAGACCCAGTACTTC; cdr3_aa: CASSLIGGRPQETQYF
clone_size: .; v_call: TRBV6-8; d_call: .; j_call: TRBJ2-6; cdr3_nt: TGTGCCAGCCTGAGGGCCAACGTCCTGACTTTC; cdr3_aa: CASLRANVLTF
clone_size: once; v_call: TRBV7-8; d_call: TRBD2; j_call: TRBJ2-1; cdr3_nt: TGTGCCAGCAGCCCGGGACTACCATATGAGCAGTTCTTC; cdr3_aa: CASSPGLPYEQFF
clone_size: .; v_call: TRBV28; d_call: .; j_call: TRBJ1-2; cdr3_nt: TGTGCCAGCGGTGGGGGGCGCAGCTATGGCTACACCTTC; cdr3_aa: CASGGGRSYGYTF
clone_size: once; v_call: TRBV18; d_call: TRBD1; j_call: TRBJ2-3; cdr3_nt: TGTGCCAGCTCACCAGTACAGGGGGTTTCAGATACGCAGTATTTT; cdr3_aa: CASSPVQGVSDTQYF
clone_size: once; v_call: TRBV20-1; d_call: .; j_call: TRBJ2-5; cdr3_nt: TGCAGTGCTAGAGATCTCCGGGGGCCTAACAATGAGCAGTACTTC; cdr3_aa: CSARDLRGPNNEQYF
clone_size: .; v_call: TRBV27; d_call: TRBD1; j_call: TRBJ1-5; cdr3_nt: TGTGCCAGCAGGGGACAGTGGGCCAGAGATCAGCCCCAGCATTTT; cdr3_aa: CASRGQWARDQPQHF
clone_size: few; v_call: TRBV7-2; d_call: TRBD2; j_call: TRBJ2-1; cdr3_nt: TGTGCCAGCAGCTTAGTTGTAGCGGGAAGATACAATGAGCAGTTCTTC; cdr3_aa: CASSLVVAGRYNEQFF
clone_size: .; v_call: TRBV10-3; d_call: .; j_call: TRBJ1-1; cdr3_nt: TGTGCCATCAGTGACGGGGGGAACACTGAAGCTTTCTTT; cdr3_aa: CAISDGGNTEAFF
clone_size: .; v_call: TRBV7-8; d_call: .; j_call: TRBJ2-7; cdr3_nt: TGTGCCAACTCCCCCACCTATTGCTACGAGCAGTACTTC; cdr3_aa: CANSPTYCYEQYF
clone_size: .; v_call: TRBV12-3/TRBV12-4; d_call: .; j_call: TRBJ2-4; cdr3_nt: TGTGCCAGCAGTTTAGATTCGGGCCTAGGCAATTCACCCCTCCACTTC; cdr3_aa: CASSLDSGLGNSPLHF
clone_size: few; v_call: TRBV7-2; d_call: .; j_call: TRBJ2-1; cdr3_nt: TGTGCCAGCAGGGAGGGGGGGGTTGTCTCCTACAATGAGCAGTTCTTC; cdr3_aa: CASREGGVVSYNEQFF
clone_size: .; v_call: TRBV6-5; d_call: .; j_call: TRBJ1-2; cdr3_nt: TGTGCCAGCAGTGAAGGAGCAGACTATGGCTACACCTTC; cdr3_aa: CASSEGADYGYTF
clone_size: .; v_call: TRBV7-2; d_call: TRBD2; j_call: TRBJ2-1; cdr3_nt: TGTGCCAGCAGCTCCCCCGAAAGGACTAGCACAATTGAGCAGTTCTTC; cdr3_aa: CASSSPERTSTIEQFF
clone_size: .; v_call: TRBV5-4; d_call: .; j_call: TRBJ2-3; cdr3_nt: TGTGCCAGCAGCTTCCGGGACCGCACAGATACGCAGTATTTT; cdr3_aa: CASSFRDRTDTQYF